The text below deals with one TCR beta chain. Germline values: CDR1 MGHRA, CDR2 YSYEKL. Deletions cut 2 bases from V and 0 bases from J, with 14 bases between. The CDR3 is made up of 17 amino acids. This entry is derived from a study of T cell changes during pregnancy in multiple sclerosis. TCRdb's copy holds only in-frame clones and misses some; the assay was immunoSEQ multiplex PCR. The profile covers some 74,000 clones, with 92% appearing a single time and roughly 3.3% taken by the ten largest. The source was peripheral blood, collected after pregnancy. The clonotype comes from a female donor in good health, enrolled as a control in a pregnancy study. The chain employs TRBV4-1 and TRBJ1-5; no reliable D call. The CDR3 DNA reads as TGCGCCAGCAGCCAATTACTTCCGATTAATAGCAATCAGCCCCAGCATTTT. It is translated as CASSQLLPINSNQPQHF.